This is a list of T cell receptor beta chains from one sample in a study of T cells in Graves' hyperthyroidism and ophthalmopathy. TCRdb re-called the multiplex PCR reads through MiXCR, storing one row per CDR3 protein. The data hold around 700,000 distinct CDR3 sequences, with approximately 19% observed a single time. Material: blood. The receptor set was obtained from a woman aged 45-65 years with Graves' hyperthyroidism that later progressed to Graves' ophthalmopathy. CDR3s include the opening cysteine and the closing phenylalanine or tryptophan. Each record gives: D gene, V gene, J gene, clone size, CDR3 DNA, CDR3 protein. D genes are given only for firm matches. Clone size, where shown, is once, few, many, or a class for clones that have expanded.

TRBD2	TRBV6-2/TRBV6-3	TRBJ2-7	once	TGTGCCAGCACCCGGCGGGGGGAGCTCAACGAGCAGTACTTC	CASTRRGELNEQYF
.	TRBV18	TRBJ2-6	.	TGTGCCAGCTCACCACCGGGGGGGCGTGGGGCCAACGTCCTGACTTTC	CASSPPGGRGANVLTF
TRBD2	TRBV20-1	TRBJ2-3	many	TGCAGTGCCCTAGCGGGGGGGGTAAGCACAGATACGCAGTATTTT	CSALAGGVSTDTQYF
.	TRBV4-1	TRBJ2-1	.	TGCGCCAGCAGCCAACAGGGAATTGAGCAGTTCTTC	CASSQQGIEQFF
TRBD1	TRBV7-8	TRBJ1-6	.	TGTGCCAGCAGCTTTCCCGACAGGGGCTCCTATAATTCACCCCTCCACTTT	CASSFPDRGSYNSPLHF
.	TRBV2	TRBJ2-1	.	TGTGCCACCGGCGAAAACAATGAGCAGTTCTTC	CATGENNEQFF
.	TRBV4-1	TRBJ2-5	few	TGCGCCAGCAGCCAAGATTCTAGGGCAGGGGAGGGAGAGACCCAGTACTTC	CASSQDSRAGEGETQYF
.	TRBV12-3/TRBV12-4	TRBJ2-5	many	TGTGCCAGCACCAAAGCGGGTCAAGTATGGGAGACCCAGTACTTC	CASTKAGQVWETQYF
TRBD1	TRBV7-9	TRBJ2-1	many	TGTGCCAGCAGCTCCGACAGGGGACGGTACAATGAGCAGTTCTTC	CASSSDRGRYNEQFF
TRBD1	TRBV20-1	TRBJ1-4	many	TGCAGTGCTAAAACAGGGGGGAATGAAAAACTGTTTTTT	CSAKTGGNEKLFF
TRBD2	TRBV5-1	TRBJ2-2	.	TGCGCCAGCAGCTCTCAGCGGGGAAACACCGGGGAGCTGTTTTTT	CASSSQRGNTGELFF
TRBD2	TRBV3-1	TRBJ2-1	.	TGTGCCAGCAGTCCGACTAGCGGGGGGCCATCGGACAATGAGCAGTTCTTC	CASSPTSGGPSDNEQFF
.	TRBV7-6	TRBJ2-1	.	TGTGCCAGCAGCTTAACAGGTTTTGAGCAGTTCTTC	CASSLTGFEQFF
TRBD2	TRBV20-1	TRBJ2-3	.	TGCAGTGCGGAGCGGGGGTCGGATACGCAGTATTTT	CSAERGSDTQYF
TRBD1	TRBV12-3/TRBV12-4	TRBJ1-1	many	TGTGCCAGCAGTTTAGCGGGACAGGGGACAACTGAAGCTTTCTTT	CASSLAGQGTTEAFF
.	TRBV28	TRBJ1-2	.	TGTGCCAGCAGTTTAGTTTTTCAGGGGTCCACCTTC	CASSLVFQGSTF
TRBD1	TRBV12-3/TRBV12-4	TRBJ1-6	.	TGTGCCAGCAGTTACTCGGGAGGGGGCGGAAGACATTCACCCCTCCACTTT	CASSYSGGGGRHSPLHF
.	TRBV7-8	TRBJ1-3	.	TGTGCCAGCAGCTTATGGTCAGGGTCTGGAAACACCATATATTTT	CASSLWSGSGNTIYF
.	TRBV30	TRBJ2-1	.	TGTGCCTGGGGGCTCTGGGACTCCAACAATGAGCAGTTCTTC	CAWGLWDSNNEQFF
.	TRBV7-6	TRBJ2-7	few	TGTGCCAGCTCAGAAGGGTATTCCTACGAGCAGTACTTC	CASSEGYSYEQYF
.	TRBV27	TRBJ2-1	many	TGTGCCAGCACCTCCGGGACACGCAATGAGCAGTTCTTC	CASTSGTRNEQFF
TRBD1	TRBV7-9	TRBJ1-1	many	TGTGCCAGCAGCTTAGGGACAGGGGGCATGAACACTGAAGCTTTCTTT	CASSLGTGGMNTEAFF
.	TRBV6-1	TRBJ1-5	.	TGTGCCAGCACCTCTCCGGGCCAGCCCCAGCATTTT	CASTSPGQPQHF
TRBD1	TRBV19	TRBJ1-5	.	TGTGCCAGTAGTGGGACAGGGGGCAATCGGCCCCAGCATTTT	CASSGTGGNRPQHF
.	TRBV7-6	TRBJ1-4	.	TGTGCCAGCAGCTTAGAAGGGAAAAAACTGTTTTTT	CASSLEGKKLFF
.	TRBV20-1	TRBJ1-1	.	TGCAGTGCTAGAGGGTCGGGCCTTTGGGGAGCTTTCTTT	CSARGSGLWGAFF